A single sample gave rise to the 17 T cell receptor beta chains below, sequenced in a study of cytomegalovirus exposure and HLA in healthy donors. The PCR contained 60 Vbeta and 13 Jbeta primers. Sequencing used immunoSEQ multiplex PCR; TCRdb keeps in-frame clones, though not all of them. The table records 150,000 to 200,000 clones, approximately 82% of them present only once. The sample consisted of PBMCs. The origin of the receptors is a woman in her forties in good health and CMV-seropositive.

This clone was detected only a few times. V usage is TRBV5-1 and J usage is TRBJ1-1; D might be TRBD1 (6 bases). The germline V gene encodes CDR1 SGHRS and CDR2 YFSETQ. Trimming shortened V by 5 bases and J by 7 bases, and 18 bases separated the two germline ends. The CDR3 is 14 residues long. The CDR3 DNA reads TGCGCCAGCAGTTCAGGGACACGAGCGATTGAAGCTTTCTTT. Translation: CASSSGTRAIEAFF.

The V call is TRBV2, the J call TRBJ2-5, with TRBD2 as a possible D gene (6 bases). The assigned J gene may be wrong: the sequence end matches TRBJ2-7 better. The length of the CDR3 is 15 residues. CDR1 and CDR2 from the germline V gene are SNHLY and FYNNEI. CDR3 bases: TGTGCCAGCAGTGAGAGGAGGGTGGGAGCCTACGAGCAGTACTTC. It codes for CASSERRVGAYEQYF.

V gene TRBV5-1 combines with J gene TRBJ2-5; tentative D call: TRBD2 (5 bases). Germline CDR1 and CDR2: SGHRS and YFSETQ. There are 12 residues in the CDR3. V dropped 6 bases and J dropped 2 bases, with 8 bases sitting between them. CDR3 in DNA: TGCGCCAGCAAGGAGCGGCAAGAGACCCAGTACTTC. Translation gives CASKERQETQYF.

The J gene is TRBJ2-5, the V gene TRBV5-1, with 13 bases fitting TRBD2. This CDR3 has 16 residues. J lost 5 bases, V lost 5 bases, and 9 bases had no gene match. Germline-derived CDR1 and CDR2 are SGHRS and YFSETQ. CDR3 residues: CASSSGLAGARETQYF. DNA of the CDR3: TGCGCCAGCAGTTCAGGACTAGCGGGAGCTAGGGAGACCCAGTACTTC.

The chain carries TRBV9 and TRBJ1-1, with a weak D call TRBD1 (5 bases). Trimming stripped 5 bases from V and 10 bases from J, with 18 bases between. This CDR3 is 13 amino acids long. Germline V gene sequence: CDR1 SGDLS, CDR2 YYNGEE. Here the CDR3 reads CASSSGYFHTAFF. Written as DNA, the CDR3 is TGTGCCAGCAGTTCAGGGTATTTTCATACAGCTTTCTTT. Full variable domain (missing parts from reference TRBV9 and TRBJ1-1): DSGVTQTPKHLITATGQRVTLRCSPRSGDLSVYWYQQSLDQGLQFLIQYYNGEERAKGNILERFSAQQFPDLHSELNLSSLELGDSALYFCASSSGYFHTAFFGQGTRLTVV.

The chain joins TRBV30 to TRBJ1-1; no definite D call. Between the trimmed V and J ends, which lost 1 base and 1 base, there was a span of 7 bases. The germline V gene encodes CDR1 GTSNPN and CDR2 SVGIG (reference sequence). The CDR3 runs to 13 residues. DNA of the CDR3: TGTGCCTGGAGTGCCGCGGCGAACACTGAAGCTTTCTTT. Encoded protein: CAWSAAANTEAFF.

This chain joins TRBV6-5 and TRBJ2-7; D is possibly TRBD1 (5 bases). V lost 8 bases and J lost 2, with 10 bases in between. The CDR3 contains 12 residues. The germline V gene has CDR1 MNHEY and CDR2 SVGAGI. The CDR3 is CASGQGTYEQYF. In DNA, the CDR3 is TGTGCCAGCGGCCAGGGAACCTACGAGCAGTACTTC.

The chain links TRBV7-2 to TRBJ1-5; a possible D gene is TRBD1 (6 bases). Trimming left V 5 bases short and J 7 bases short, with 18 bases between. The CDR3 loop spans 15 amino acids. Germline loops: CDR1 SGHTA, CDR2 FQGNSA. The CDR3 spells CASSGDRNGAQPQHF. The CDR3, as DNA: TGTGCCAGCAGCGGCGACAGGAATGGGGCCCAGCCCCAGCATTTT. Full variable domain (remainder filled in from reference TRBV7-2 and TRBJ1-5): GAGVSQSPSNKVTEKGKDVELRCDPISGHTALYWYRQSLGQGLEFLIYFQGNSAPDKSGLPSDRFSAERTGGSVSTLTIQRTQQEDSAVYLCASSGDRNGAQPQHFGDGTRLSIL.

The chain carries TRBV7-9 and TRBJ1-6; no firm D call. V gave up 0 bases and J gave up 9 bases, with 9 bases separating them. Per the germline V gene, CDR1 is SEHNR and CDR2 is FQNEAQ (reference sequence). The CDR3 consists of 14 residues. The CDR3 bases are TGTGCCAGCAGCTTAGCGATTCAGGTTTCACCCCTCCACTTT. The encoded protein is CASSLAIQVSPLHF.

This clone was recorded only once. The J gene is TRBJ2-1, the V gene TRBV30, with 8 positions matching TRBD1. The CDR3 extends over 12 amino acids. From germline, CDR1 is GTSNPN and CDR2 SVGIG (reference sequence). Losses at the gene ends were 1 base for V and 12 bases for J; bases not matched to a gene: 5. The CDR3 DNA reads TGTGCCTGGAGTGAACAGGGGGTACGGCAGTTCTTC. As protein: CAWSEQGVRQFF.

V is TRBV28 and J is TRBJ2-1; 13 nucleotides agree with TRBD2. The CDR3 runs to 15 residues. Germline V gene sequence: CDR1 MDHEN, CDR2 SYDVKM. The ends lost 5 bases at V and 6 bases at J; junction bases unmatched: 4. CDR3 bases: TGTGCCAGCAGTGACGGACTAGCGGGAGCCAATGAGCAGTTCTTC. Protein sequence: CASSDGLAGANEQFF.

This clone was counted between two and nine times. The chain carries TRBV5-1 and TRBJ2-3; tentatively, D is TRBD2 (5 bases). The CDR3 totals 14 residues. With 1 base removed from V and 5 bases from J, the gap between germline ends came to 11 bases. The V gene's germline CDR1 is SGHRS and CDR2 YFSETQ. CDR3 amino acids: CASSLTGRRDTQYF. CDR3 bases: TGCGCCAGCAGCTTGACGGGAAGGAGAGATACGCAGTATTTT.

This clone was recorded a few times. V usage is TRBV7-2 and J usage is TRBJ2-1, with 11 bases that match TRBD1. The CDR3 consists of 15 residues. V was clipped by 4 bases and J by 7 bases; unmatched bases: 6. Germline assignment: CDR1 SGHTA and CDR2 FQGNSA. The chain's CDR3 is CASSSRDRGKNEQFF. CDR3 coding DNA: TGTGCCAGCAGCTCCCGGGACAGGGGGAAGAATGAGCAGTTCTTC.

This rearrangement joins TRBV7-2 to TRBJ2-3, with 9 bases fitting TRBD2. Germline assignment: CDR1 SGHTA and CDR2 FQGNSA. The CDR3 is 15 residues long. V gave up 5 bases and J gave up 1 base; unmatched junction bases: 4. The CDR3 protein is CASSPLAGGTDTQYF. The CDR3 bases are TGTGCCAGCAGCCCACTAGCGGGCGGCACAGATACGCAGTATTTT.

This clone has only a few counts. The chain has TRBV19 and TRBJ2-7; the match to TRBD1 covers 7 bases. Germline CDR1 is LNHDA and CDR2 is SQIVND (reference sequence). The CDR3 is 13 residues long. The trim removed 5 bases at V and 1 base at J, leaving 2 bases unmatched. CDR3 bases: TGTGCCAGTAGTCAACAGGGGTCCTACGAGCAGTACTTC. This translates into CASSQQGSYEQYF.

This sequence joins TRBV5-1 and TRBJ2-7; D is ambiguous. In germline, CDR1 is SGHRS, CDR2 YFSETQ. Between the trimmed V and J ends, which lost 2 bases and 1 base, there was a span of 10 bases. The CDR3 loop spans 14 amino acids. CDR3 sequence (DNA): TGCGCCAGCAGCTTAGATGGCAGATCCTACGAGCAGTACTTC. Its protein product is CASSLDGRSYEQYF.

The rearrangement links TRBV7-2 to TRBJ2-1, with unresolved D. Between the trimmed V and J ends, which lost 2 bases and 5 bases, there was a span of 7 bases. Germline assignment: CDR1 SGHTA and CDR2 FQGNSA. The CDR3 contains 13 residues. CDR3 nucleotides: TGTGCCAGCAGCTTACATCAGAACAATGAGCAGTTCTTC. Protein: CASSLHQNNEQFF.